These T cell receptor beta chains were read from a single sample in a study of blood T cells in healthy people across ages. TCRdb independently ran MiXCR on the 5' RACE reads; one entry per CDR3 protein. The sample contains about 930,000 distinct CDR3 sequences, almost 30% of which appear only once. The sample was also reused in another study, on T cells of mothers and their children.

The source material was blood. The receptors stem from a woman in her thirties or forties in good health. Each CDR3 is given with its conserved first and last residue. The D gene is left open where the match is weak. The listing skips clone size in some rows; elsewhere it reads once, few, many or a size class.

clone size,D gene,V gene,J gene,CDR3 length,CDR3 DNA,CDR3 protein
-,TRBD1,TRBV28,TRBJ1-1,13,TGTGCCAGCGTGACAGGGGGATCCACTGAAGCTTTCTTT,CASVTGGSTEAFF
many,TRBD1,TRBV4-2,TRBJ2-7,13,TGTGCCAGCAGCCAAGTCGGGACAGACGAGCAGTACTTC,CASSQVGTDEQYF
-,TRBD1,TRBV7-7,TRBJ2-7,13,TGTGCTAGCAGCCCGGACAGGGGCGGCGAGCAGTACTTC,CASSPDRGGEQYF
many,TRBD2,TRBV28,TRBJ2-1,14,TGTGCCAGCAGTTTTAGCGGGGCTAACAATGAGCAGTTCTTC,CASSFSGANNEQFF
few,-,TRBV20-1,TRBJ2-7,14,TGCAGTGGGGGGTCCAGTTTAAGCTCCTACGAGCAGTACTTC,CSGGSSLSSYEQYF
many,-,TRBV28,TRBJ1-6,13,TGTGCCAGCAGTATAGACAGTAGTTCACCCCTCCACTTT,CASSIDSSSPLHF
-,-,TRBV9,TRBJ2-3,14,TGTGCCAGCAGCGTACGGGCCCCCCCAGGTACGCAGTATTTT,CASSVRAPPGTQYF
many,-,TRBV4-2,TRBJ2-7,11,TGTGCCAGCAGCCAAGGGGCCGAGCAGTACTTC,CASSQGAEQYF
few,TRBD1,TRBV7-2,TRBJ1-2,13,TGTGCCAGCAGCTTTCAGACAGGGAATGGCTACACCTTC,CASSFQTGNGYTF
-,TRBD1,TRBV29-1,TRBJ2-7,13,TGCAGCGTGGTGGGACAGCGATCCTACGAGCAGTACTTC,CSVVGQRSYEQYF
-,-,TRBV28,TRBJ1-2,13,TGTGCCAGCCGGGCTGCCTTGGGCTATGGCTACACCTTC,CASRAALGYGYTF
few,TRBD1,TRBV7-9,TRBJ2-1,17,TGTGCCAGCAGCTGGACAGGGGACAGTTCTGAGGACAATGAGCAGTTCTTC,CASSWTGDSSEDNEQFF
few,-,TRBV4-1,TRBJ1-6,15,TGCGCCAGCAGCCAAGAGGAACAGAGTAATTCACCCCTCCACTTT,CASSQEEQSNSPLHF
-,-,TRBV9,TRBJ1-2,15,TGTGCCAGCAGCTCCCTGAAAGGGGCAGGTCTTGGCTACACCTTC,CASSSLKGAGLGYTF
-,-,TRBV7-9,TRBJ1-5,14,TGTGCCAGCAGCCGGACAGAACCAAATCAGCCCCAGCATTTT,CASSRTEPNQPQHF
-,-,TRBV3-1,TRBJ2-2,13,TGTGCCAGCAGCCAACTCCGAACCGGGGAGCTGTTTTTT,CASSQLRTGELFF
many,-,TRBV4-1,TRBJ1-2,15,TGCGCCAGCAGCCGACACCACAGGGACGGCTATGGCTACACCTTC,CASSRHHRDGYGYTF
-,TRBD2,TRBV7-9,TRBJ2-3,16,TGTGCCAGCAGCCCCCGGACTAGCGGGAGGGGAGATACGCAGTATTTT,CASSPRTSGRGDTQYF
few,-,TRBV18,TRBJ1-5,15,TGTGCCAGCTCACCTTTGGGCAGCAGCAATCAGCCCCAGCATTTT,CASSPLGSSNQPQHF
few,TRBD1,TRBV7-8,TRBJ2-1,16,TGTGCCAGCAGCACACACCGACAGGGTACGGCAAATGAGCAGTTCTTC,CASSTHRQGTANEQFF
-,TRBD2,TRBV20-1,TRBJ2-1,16,TGCAGTGCTAAGTATCTAGCGGGGGCCTTAGGCAATGAGCAGTTCTTC,CSAKYLAGALGNEQFF
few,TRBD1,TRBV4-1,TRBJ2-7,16,TGCGCCAGCAGCCAACCAGGGACAGGTGAACGCTACGAGCAGTACTTC,CASSQPGTGERYEQYF
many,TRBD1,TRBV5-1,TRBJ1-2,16,TGCGCCAGCAGCAGGACCGGGACAGGGGGAAACTATGGCTACACCTTC,CASSRTGTGGNYGYTF
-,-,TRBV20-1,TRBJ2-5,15,TGCAGTGCTAGAGATGCTCGGGGGGCGGAAGAGACCCAGTACTTC,CSARDARGAEETQYF
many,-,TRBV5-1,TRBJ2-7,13,TGCGCCAGCAGCTTGCCGGGGGCGGGGGCGATGTACTTC,CASSLPGAGAMYF
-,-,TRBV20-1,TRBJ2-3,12,TGCAGTGCTAGTATCTCAGCAGATACGCAGTATTTT,CSASISADTQYF
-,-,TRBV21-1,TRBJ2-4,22,TGTGCCAGCGCCAACCTCCACGGGACTAGCGGGGGGCCGGTTGAAACCAAAAACATTCAGTACTTC,CASANLHGTSGGPVETKNIQYF
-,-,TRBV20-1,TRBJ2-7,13,TGCAGTGCTAGGGGGTCGGCCTACAATGAGCAGTACTTC,CSARGSAYNEQYF
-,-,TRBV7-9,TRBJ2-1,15,TGTGCCAGCAGCTTAACCGCTACGGGGTACAGTGAGCAGTTCTTC,CASSLTATGYSEQFF
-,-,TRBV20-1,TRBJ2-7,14,TGCAGCCCTCAAGGAGGATTTAGCTCCTACGAGCAGTACTTC,CSPQGGFSSYEQYF
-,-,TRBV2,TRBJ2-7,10,TGTGCCAGCAGTAGTGACAGGCAGTACTTC,CASSSDRQYF
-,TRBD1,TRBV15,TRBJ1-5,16,TGTGCCACCAGCAATACGGGACAGGGACGTTATCAGCCCCAGCATTTT,CATSNTGQGRYQPQHF
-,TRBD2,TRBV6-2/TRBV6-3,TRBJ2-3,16,TGTGCCAGCAGTTACCTCGGACTAGCGGGGTCAGATACGCAGTATTTT,CASSYLGLAGSDTQYF
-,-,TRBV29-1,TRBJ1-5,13,TGCAGCGTTGTAACGGATAGCAATCAGCCCCAGCATTTT,CSVVTDSNQPQHF
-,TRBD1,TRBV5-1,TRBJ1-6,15,TGCGCCAGCAGCTTGGAAGGGACAGGGAATTCACCCCTCCACTTT,CASSLEGTGNSPLHF
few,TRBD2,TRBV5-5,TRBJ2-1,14,TGTGCCAGCAGCTTGGAACGGGGGGGCCCTGAGCAGTTCTTC,CASSLERGGPEQFF
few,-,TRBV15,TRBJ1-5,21,TGTGCCACCAGCAGAGATCGTGGAAACGGGATCCGGGCGGATAGCAATCAGCCCCAGCATTTT,CATSRDRGNGIRADSNQPQHF
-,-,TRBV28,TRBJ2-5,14,TGTGCCAGCAGTCCTCACAACCTCAAGGAGGAGCAGTACTTC,CASSPHNLKEEQYF
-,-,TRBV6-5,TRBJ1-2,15,TGTGCCAGCAAGCCTCCGGGGGGCGCGGGCTATGGCTACACCTTC,CASKPPGGAGYGYTF
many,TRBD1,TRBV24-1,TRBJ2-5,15,TGTGCCACCAGTGATCCAGGACAGGGCCAAGAGACCCAGTACTTC,CATSDPGQGQETQYF
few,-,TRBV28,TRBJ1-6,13,TGTGCCAGCCGAGGGACAAGAGATTCACCCCTCCACTTT,CASRGTRDSPLHF
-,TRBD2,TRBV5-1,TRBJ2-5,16,TGCGCCAGCAGTCCTGCAGTGGCGGGGGGGAAAGAGACCCAGTACTTC,CASSPAVAGGKETQYF
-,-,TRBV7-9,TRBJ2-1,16,TGTGCCAGCAGCTTAATGGCAGGCCCGCCGTACGATGAGCAGTTCTTC,CASSLMAGPPYDEQFF
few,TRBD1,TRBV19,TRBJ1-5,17,TGTGCCAGTAGTCCAGGACAGGCCCGTTATAGCAATCAGCCCCAGCATTTT,CASSPGQARYSNQPQHF
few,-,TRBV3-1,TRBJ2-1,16,TGTGCCAGCAGCCCCACCGGGGGGCGGCCCTACAATGAGCAGTTCTTC,CASSPTGGRPYNEQFF
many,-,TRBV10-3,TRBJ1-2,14,TGTGCCATCAGTGAGTCCGCAGGGCTAGATGGCTACACCTTC,CAISESAGLDGYTF
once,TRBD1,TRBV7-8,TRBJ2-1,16,TGTGCCAGCAGCTTAGCCAGGGGGCAAACCTGCAATGAGCAGTTCTTC,CASSLARGQTCNEQFF
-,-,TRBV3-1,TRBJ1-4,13,TGTGCCAGCAGCTTTGCCCCCCATGAAAAACGGTTTTTT,CASSFAPHEKRFF
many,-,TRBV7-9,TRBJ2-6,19,TGTGCCAGCAGCTCGTTCCCTTGGACAGCCCCATCTGGGGCCAACGTCCTGACTTTC,CASSSFPWTAPSGANVLTF
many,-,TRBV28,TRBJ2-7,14,TGTGCCAGCAGTTCATCCAGCACGGTCTACGAGCAGTACTTC,CASSSSSTVYEQYF
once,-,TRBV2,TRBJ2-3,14,TGTGCCAGCATTGTACAGGAACGCACAGATACGCAGTATTTT,CASIVQERTDTQYF